This T cell receptor (beta chain) was documented in a study of PD-L1 blockade in urothelial cancer. About the study: About 90% of the 29 patients were men with bladder-origin urothelial cancer. Patients had undergone 0 to 3 prior chemotherapy regimens.

This CDR3 has 12 amino acids. Germline loops: CDR1 LGHNT, CDR2 FRNRAP. V was shortened by 6 bases and J by 6 bases, with 9 bases between the two germline ends. Worth noting for this clone: What it recognizes is unknown.

There were between 1 and 8 samples from each patient, taken pretreatment and on-treatment. TCRdb keeps only in-frame clones here, not all; method: immunoSEQ multiplex PCR. The sample carries approximately 26,000 clones, approximately 86% recorded once. Broader study findings: Below-median blood TCR clonality before treatment forecast better survival.

The receptor was isolated from a man in his 60s with urothelial cancer. The specimen comprised PBMCs, sampled around atezolizumab (anti-PD-L1) treatment. The J gene is TRBJ2-1, the V gene TRBV12-5; D is ambiguous. The DNA of the CDR3 is TGTGCTAGTGGCTTAACTACCAATGAGCAGTTCTTC. Protein product: CASGLTTNEQFF. The full variable domain, completed using reference TRBV12-5 and TRBJ2-1, is DARVTQTPRHKVTEMGQEVTMRCQPILGHNTVFWYRQTMMQGLELLAYFRNRAPLDDSGMPKDRFSAEMPDATLATLKIQPSEPRDSAVYFCASGLTTNEQFFGPGTRLTVL.